This paragraph covers one T cell receptor beta chain sequence. Stable disease denoted Graves' hyperthyroidism without ophthalmopathy progression within 18 months. The entry originates in a study of T cells in Graves' hyperthyroidism and ophthalmopathy. The TCR beta CDR3 regions underwent amplification using RNA transcripts as the source. TCR CDR3 underwent first-round RT-PCR with the HTBI primer set. Via MiXCR, TCRdb re-called the multiplex PCR reads, giving one row per CDR3 protein. The data hold some 200,000 distinct CDR3 sequences, with about a sixth observed a single time. J gave up 4 bases and V 4 bases, and 6 bases lay outside the gene matches. CDR1 SGHRS and CDR2 YFSETQ come from the germline V gene. This CDR3 is built from 15 residues.

The rearrangement joins TRBV5-1 to TRBJ1-4; 8 bases match TRBD1. The sequencing input was blood. This sequence originates from a man over 45 with Graves' hyperthyroidism. CDR3 amino acids: CASSTGQGNNEKLFF. The CDR3 bases are TGCGCCAGCAGCACCGGACAGGGCAATAATGAAAAACTGTTTTTT.